This TCR beta chain was recorded in a study of cytotoxic CD8 clonotypes in ibrutinib-treated CLL. Study conclusions and caveats: Rare overall, public clonotypes shrank or held steady under therapy.

CDR3 length: 13 residues. CDR1 is MNHEY and CDR2 is SVGAGI in the germline V gene. The germline V and J ends were trimmed by 2 bases and 2 bases, with 6 bases remaining between them. This clone was observed a single time. Its antigen is currently unknown. Investigators sought sequencing depths of between 1 in 200,000 and 1 in 1 million T cells. Repertoires were generated with immunoSEQ multiplex PCR, while TCRdb's copy carries only in-frame clones and drops some. Seen here are about 68,000 clones, approximately 80% observed once, and the top ten hold under 8.5%. This receptor was identified in a human donor with chronic lymphocytic leukemia. Sequences were derived from PBMCs, sampled at disease progression, from a patient treated with ibrutinib. The V gene is TRBV6-5, the J gene TRBJ1-2, with unresolved D. Here the CDR3 reads CASSYDGNYGYTF. As DNA, the CDR3 is TGTGCCAGCAGTTACGACGGGAACTATGGCTACACCTTC.